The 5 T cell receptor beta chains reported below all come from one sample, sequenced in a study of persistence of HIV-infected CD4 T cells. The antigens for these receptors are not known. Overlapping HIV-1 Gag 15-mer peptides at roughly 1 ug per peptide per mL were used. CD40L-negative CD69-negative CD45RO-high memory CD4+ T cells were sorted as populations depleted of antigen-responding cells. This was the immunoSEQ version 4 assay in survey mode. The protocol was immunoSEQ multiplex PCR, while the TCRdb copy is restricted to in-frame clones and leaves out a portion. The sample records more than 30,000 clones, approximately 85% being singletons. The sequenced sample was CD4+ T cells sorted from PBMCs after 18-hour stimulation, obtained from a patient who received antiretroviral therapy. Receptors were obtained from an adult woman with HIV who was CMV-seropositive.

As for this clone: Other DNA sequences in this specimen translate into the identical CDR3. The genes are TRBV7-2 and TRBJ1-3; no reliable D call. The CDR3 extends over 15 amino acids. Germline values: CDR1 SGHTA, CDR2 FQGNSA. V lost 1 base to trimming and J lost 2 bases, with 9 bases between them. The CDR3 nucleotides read TGTGCCAGCAGCTTAGGTCCCCAGGCTGGAAACACCATATATTTT. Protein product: CASSLGPQAGNTIYF.

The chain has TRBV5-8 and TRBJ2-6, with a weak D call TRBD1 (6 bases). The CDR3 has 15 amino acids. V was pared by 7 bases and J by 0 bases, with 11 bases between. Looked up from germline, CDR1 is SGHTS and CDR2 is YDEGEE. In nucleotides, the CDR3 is TGTGCCAGCGGGACACCCTACTCTGGGGCCAACGTCCTGACTTTC. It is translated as CASGTPYSGANVLTF.

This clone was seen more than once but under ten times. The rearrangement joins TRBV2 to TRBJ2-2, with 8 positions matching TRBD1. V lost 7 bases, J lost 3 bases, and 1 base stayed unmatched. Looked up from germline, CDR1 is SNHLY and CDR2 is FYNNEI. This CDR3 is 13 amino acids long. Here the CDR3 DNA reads TGTGCCAGCAAGGACAGGGACACCGGGGAGCTGTTTTTT. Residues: CASKDRDTGELFF.

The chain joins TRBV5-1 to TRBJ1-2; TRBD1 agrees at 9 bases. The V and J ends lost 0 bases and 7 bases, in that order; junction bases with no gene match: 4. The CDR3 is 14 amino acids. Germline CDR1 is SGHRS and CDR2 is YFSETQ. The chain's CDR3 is CASSLDGQGLGYTF. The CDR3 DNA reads TGCGCCAGCAGCTTGGATGGACAGGGGCTTGGCTACACCTTC.

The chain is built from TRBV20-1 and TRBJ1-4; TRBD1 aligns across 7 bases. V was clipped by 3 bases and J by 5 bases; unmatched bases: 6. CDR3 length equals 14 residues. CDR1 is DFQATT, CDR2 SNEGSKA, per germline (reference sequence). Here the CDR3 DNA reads TGCAGTGCTAGTCGAGGCAGGGGGAATGAAAAACTGTTTTTT. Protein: CSASRGRGNEKLFF.